This T cell receptor (beta chain) was identified during a study of OX40 agonist ivuxolimab in advanced cancers. Background on the study: Age averaged around 58 years (range roughly 23 to 85), and around 78% were male. Study results and limitations: Clonal expansion was seen in CD4+ and CD8+ blood T cells by week 6 at 0.1 to 3.0 mg/kg.

Clones were read by immunoSEQ multiplex PCR, and TCRdb kept only the in-frame ones, dropping some. The sample shows about 140,000 clones, around 93% of them seen only once. Turning to this clone: Its antigen is undetermined.

CDR1 and CDR2 from the germline V gene are SGHTA and FQGNSA. The CDR3 has 13 amino acids. Trimming took off 5 bases at V and 3 bases at J, with 11 bases between the two ends. The receptor was derived from an adult with an advanced solid tumor such as melanoma, head and neck, liver or kidney cancer. This specimen was CD4+ or CD8+ T cells sorted from blood, taken in a trial of the OX40 agonist ivuxolimab. The rearrangement links TRBV7-2 to TRBJ2-7; D unclear. For the CDR3, the DNA is TGTGCCAGCAGCACCGACTGGCGCTACGAGCAGTACTTC. Encoded protein: CASSTDWRYEQYF. Supplemented by reference TRBV7-2 and TRBJ2-7, the full variable domain reads GAGVSQSPSNKVTEKGKDVELRCDPISGHTALYWYRQSLGQGLEFLIYFQGNSAPDKSGLPSDRFSAERTGGSVSTLTIQRTQQEDSAVYLCASSTDWRYEQYFGPGTRLTVT.